This entry lists 26 T cell receptor beta chains sequenced from one sample in a study of cytotoxic CD8 clonotypes in ibrutinib-treated CLL (dated by TCRdb to the early 2020s). Per the publication, the time point label means: approximately eleven months on ibrutinib. Library preparation used the immunoSEQ multiplex PCR assay. TCRdb stores this immuneACCESS table with in-frame sequences only. Part of the clones is absent; in the studies checked, under half of the shortfall reflects unresolved V genes, and no reason is known for the rest. This sample comprises over 75,000 clones, around 73% of them detected only once. The ten largest account for about 29% of the sample. The source material was PBMCs, sampled after 12 months of ibrutinib treatment. Receptor source: a human donor with chronic lymphocytic leukemia.

V usage is TRBV7-9 and J usage is TRBJ2-7; TRBD1 matches 7 bases. The CDR3 sequence is 13 residues long. V lost 5 bases and J lost 2; bases outside the gene matches: 3. The V gene's germline CDR1 is SEHNR and CDR2 FQNEAQ (reference sequence). Here the CDR3 reads CASSQGTAYEQYF. The CDR3 DNA sequence: TGTGCCAGCAGCCAAGGGACAGCCTACGAGCAGTACTTC.

The V gene is TRBV27, the J gene TRBJ2-7, with 8 bases fitting TRBD1. Trimming took 6 bases from V and 5 from J; bases not matched to a gene: 9. This CDR3 is 14 amino acids long. The germline gives CDR1 MNHEY, CDR2 SMNVEV (reference sequence). This CDR3 reads CASRVRTGLDEQYF. DNA for the CDR3: TGTGCCAGCAGGGTGAGGACAGGGTTGGACGAGCAGTACTTC.

The chain combines TRBV11-2 with TRBJ2-3, with a possible D match to TRBD1 (5 bases). V lost 6 bases and J 2 bases, leaving 15 bases between the germline ends. The V gene's germline CDR1 is SGHAT and CDR2 FQNNGV. The CDR3 contains 15 residues. The CDR3 DNA reads TGTGCCAGCAGGGAGACAGCCGACCTCACAGATACGCAGTATTTT. Translating gives CASRETADLTDTQYF.

V is TRBV19 and J is TRBJ2-1; perhaps TRBD1 as D (6 bases). The CDR3 runs to 13 residues. V was shortened by 3 bases and J by 6 bases, with 9 bases between the two germline ends. CDR1 and CDR2 from the germline V gene are LNHDA and SQIVND (reference sequence). In DNA, the CDR3 is TGTGCCAGTAGTATGAGGGGGAGCAATGAGCAGTTCTTC. It codes for CASSMRGSNEQFF. The full variable domain, rest sourced from reference TRBV19 and TRBJ2-1, is DGGITQSPKYLFRKEGQNVTLSCEQNLNHDAMYWYRQDPGQGLRLIYYSQIVNDFQKGDIAEGYSVSREKKESFPLTVTSAQKNPTAFYLCASSMRGSNEQFFGPGTRLTVL.

The chain employs TRBV7-9 and TRBJ1-5, with D possibly being TRBD1 (5 bases). V lost 3 bases and J lost 7, with 7 bases in between. The CDR3 consists of 12 residues. Germline V CDR1 and CDR2: SEHNR, FQNEAQ (reference sequence). The DNA of the CDR3 is TGTGCCAGCAGCTTGGGGGTCCAGCCCCAGCATTTT. Protein: CASSLGVQPQHF.

The DNA of the CDR3 is TGTGCCTGGAGCGAAAAAGCGGGGTCACAGTCCTACGAGCAGTACTTC. Its protein product is CAWSEKAGSQSYEQYF. V usage is TRBV30 and J usage is TRBJ2-7; 7 positions agree with TRBD2. The germline CDR1 and CDR2 sequences are GTSNPN and SVGIG (reference sequence). J was trimmed by 1 base and V by 3 bases; bases with no gene match: 12. The CDR3 consists of 16 residues.

J is TRBJ1-5 and V is TRBV6-4, with 11 bases that match TRBD1. The CDR3 totals 16 residues. V lost 6 bases to trimming and J lost 3 bases; unmatched junction nucleotides: 7. Germline CDR1 MRHNA, CDR2 SNTAGT. The CDR3 is CASRGQGASHNQPQHF. Written as DNA, the CDR3 is TGTGCCAGCAGAGGACAGGGGGCGTCCCACAATCAGCCCCAGCATTTT.

The CDR3 loop is CASSQRKGEKLFF. In DNA form, the CDR3 reads TGCGCCAGCAGCCAACGTAAGGGTGAAAAACTGTTTTTT. V gene TRBV4-3 combines with J gene TRBJ1-4; D ambiguous. The CDR3 extends over 13 amino acids. Trimming left V 2 bases short and J 7 bases short, with 8 bases between. Looked up from germline, CDR1 is LGHNA and CDR2 is YSLEER.

The chain carries TRBV12-5 and TRBJ2-3; 7 bases are a match to TRBD2. This CDR3 is 17 amino acids long. In germline, CDR1 is LGHNT, CDR2 FRNRAP. Losses at the gene ends were 1 base for V and 0 bases for J; bases not matched to a gene: 7. The CDR3 region has the DNA TGTGCTAGTGGTTTGGGGGAGCGGGGTAGTAGCACAGATACGCAGTATTTT. This gives the protein CASGLGERGSSTDTQYF. The full variable domain, in which reference TRBV12-5 and TRBJ2-3 provide the parts outside the CDR3, is DARVTQTPRHKVTEMGQEVTMRCQPILGHNTVFWYRQTMMQGLELLAYFRNRAPLDDSGMPKDRFSAEMPDATLATLKIQPSEPRDSAVYFCASGLGERGSSTDTQYFGPGTRLTVL.

This chain uses TRBV28 with TRBJ2-7, with a weak D call TRBD1 (6 bases). The germline gives CDR1 MDHEN, CDR2 SYDVKM. CDR3 length: 15 amino acids. Trimming pared 6 bases from V and 2 bases from J, leaving 17 bases between. The CDR3 bases are TGTGCCAGCAGGCTAGGACAGCAGGGACCCTACGAGCAGTACTTC. Its protein is CASRLGQQGPYEQYF.

J is TRBJ2-7 and V is TRBV4-1; D not resolved. V lost 4 bases to trimming and J lost 2 bases, with 15 bases between them. The CDR3 is 15 residues long. In germline, CDR1 is MGHRA, CDR2 YSYEKL. CDR3 sequence reads: CASSPTISQPYEQYF. The CDR3 nucleotides are TGCGCCAGCAGCCCAACAATCTCACAGCCCTACGAGCAGTACTTC.

The V call is TRBV7-2, the J call TRBJ1-3; D gene unclear. The germline V gene has CDR1 SGHTA and CDR2 FQGNSA. The ends were cut back, 1 base at V and 0 bases at J, with 7 bases in the middle. The CDR3 consists of 15 residues. CDR3 DNA: TGTGCCAGCAGCTTAGACAGATACTCTGGAAACACCATATATTTT. Translating it yields CASSLDRYSGNTIYF.

This clone was picked up many times. V and J are TRBV7-9 and TRBJ2-1; D unclear. This CDR3 has 14 residues. Per germline, CDR1 SEHNR and CDR2 FQNEAQ (reference sequence). Trimming left V 5 bases short and J 9 bases short, with 17 bases between. The CDR3 reads CASSLRRSIGEQFF. The CDR3 nucleotides are TGTGCCAGCAGCCTCCGTCGAAGTATAGGTGAGCAGTTCTTC.

The chain employs TRBV5-1 and TRBJ2-7; D not resolved. Germline V gene lookup returns CDR1 SGHRS and CDR2 YFSETQ. Trimming removed 1 base from V and 1 base from J, with 3 bases in between. The CDR3 runs 12 residues. The CDR3 spells CASSLNSYEQYF. In DNA, the CDR3 is TGCGCCAGCAGCTTGAATTCCTACGAGCAGTACTTC.

This chain joins TRBV18 and TRBJ1-5, with D maybe TRBD1 (5 bases). V lost 5 bases and J 6 bases, leaving 17 bases between the germline ends. The CDR3 length is 15 residues. Germline-derived CDR1 and CDR2 are KGHSH and LQKENI. The CDR3 coding sequence is TGTGCCAGCTCAACTGACGAGGGGAGAGGTCAGCCCCAGCATTTT. It encodes CASSTDEGRGQPQHF.

The chain joins TRBV6-5 to TRBJ2-1; D gene uncertain. The CDR3 covers 14 residues. Looked up from germline, CDR1 is MNHEY and CDR2 is SVGAGI. V was pared by 0 bases and J by 5 bases, with 8 bases between. The CDR3 nucleotides are TGTGCCAGCAGTTACTCGCCGCTCAACAATGAGCAGTTCTTC. It translates to CASSYSPLNNEQFF.

The rearrangement links TRBV7-8 to TRBJ2-2, with D tentatively TRBD2 (6 bases). CDR1 and CDR2 from the germline V gene are SGHVS and FQNEAQ. V was trimmed by 5 bases and J by 6 bases, leaving 19 bases between them. This CDR3 has 16 amino acids. DNA for the CDR3: TGTGCCAGCAGCCCAGGAGGAGGGCTTCCCCCCGGGGAGCTGTTTTTT. It is translated as CASSPGGGLPPGELFF.

This clone was seen a single time. The chain joins TRBV7-3 to TRBJ2-1; D might be TRBD2 (6 bases). CDR3 size: 13 residues. Between the trimmed V and J ends, which lost 1 base and 7 bases, there was a span of 8 bases. In germline, CDR1 is SGHTA, CDR2 FQGTGA. As DNA, the CDR3 is TGTGCCAGCAGCTTAAGCGGGGTAAATGAGCAGTTCTTC. It codes for CASSLSGVNEQFF. Variable domain in full (rest from reference TRBV7-3 and TRBJ2-1): GAGVSQTPSNKVTEKGKYVELRCDPISGHTALYWYRQSLGQGPEFLIYFQGTGAADDSGLPNDRFFAVRPEGSVSTLKIQRTERGDSAVYLCASSLSGVNEQFFGPGTRLTVL.

The J gene is TRBJ2-3, the V gene TRBV11-1; D uncertain. The V end lost 5 bases, the J end lost 2 bases, and 14 bases lay between the germline ends. Per the germline V gene, CDR1 is SGHAT and CDR2 is FQDESV (reference sequence). The CDR3 extends over 15 amino acids. The CDR3 is CASSAQAEYTDTQYF. The CDR3 DNA sequence: TGTGCCAGCAGCGCCCAGGCCGAGTACACAGATACGCAGTATTTT.

This clone has just a few counts. The chain links TRBV29-1 to TRBJ2-7, with D unresolved. The CDR3 extends over 12 amino acids. V was cut by 4 bases and J by 3 bases, with 10 bases left in between. Per the germline V gene, CDR1 is SQVTM and CDR2 is ANQGSEA. CDR3 sequence reads: CSVGALNYEQYF. In DNA form, the CDR3 reads TGCAGCGTTGGGGCCCTGAACTACGAGCAGTACTTC.

The chain joins TRBV5-1 to TRBJ2-7, with 8 bases aligning to TRBD1. Germline CDR1 reads SGHRS; CDR2 reads YFSETQ. The CDR3 extends over 17 amino acids. With 0 bases clipped from V and 0 bases from J, the junction kept 8 bases outside the gene matches. The CDR3 region has the DNA TGCGCCAGCAGCTTGGAACCCCAGGGGGCAATCTCCTACGAGCAGTACTTC. Translated, it gives CASSLEPQGAISYEQYF.

This clone was seen a few times. This sequence joins TRBV6-6 and TRBJ2-7; D not resolved. Germline-derived CDR1 and CDR2 are MNHNY and SVGAGI (reference sequence). V dropped 0 bases and J dropped 7 bases, with 19 bases sitting between them. This CDR3 region has 16 residues. CDR3 in DNA: TGTGCCAGCAGTTACTCGACAATCCCCAGTTTGGAAGAGCAGTACTTC. Residues: CASSYSTIPSLEEQYF.

The chain employs TRBV7-9 and TRBJ2-7; D is unclear. This CDR3 has 13 amino acids. Germline CDR1 reads SEHNR; CDR2 reads FQNEAQ (reference sequence). Trimming shortened V by 5 bases and J by 6 bases, and 14 bases separated the two germline ends. The DNA for the CDR3 is TGTGCCAGCAGCACCTGGGGTCTCGGCGAGCAGTACTTC. Translating gives CASSTWGLGEQYF.

This clone was observed at least ten times. V and J are TRBV6-1 and TRBJ2-7; D gene uncertain. V lost 4 bases and J lost 4, with 5 bases in between. The CDR3 is made up of 11 amino acids. The germline CDR1 and CDR2 sequences are MNHNS and SASEGT. In DNA form, the CDR3 reads TGTGCCAGCAGTGTGGAGTACGAGCAGTACTTC. This codes for CASSVEYEQYF.

The rearrangement links TRBV27 to TRBJ2-6, with D perhaps TRBD2 (5 bases). V was shortened by 2 bases and J by 0 bases, with 11 bases between the two germline ends. The V gene's germline CDR1 is MNHEY and CDR2 SMNVEV (reference sequence). This CDR3 spans 17 amino acids. CDR3: CASSLRGGVSGANVLTF. The CDR3 coding sequence is TGTGCCAGCAGTTTACGGGGTGGGGTCTCTGGGGCCAACGTCCTGACTTTC.

The chain is built from TRBV6-1 and TRBJ2-5; 8 nucleotides align to TRBD1. This CDR3 is 15 amino acids long. Per the germline V gene, CDR1 is MNHNS and CDR2 is SASEGT. V trimming: 7 bases; J trimming: 4 bases; junction bases outside the gene matches: 11. The CDR3 DNA is TGTGCCAGCATTCCAAGGACAGGGAAGGTAGAGACCCAGTACTTC. This encodes CASIPRTGKVETQYF.